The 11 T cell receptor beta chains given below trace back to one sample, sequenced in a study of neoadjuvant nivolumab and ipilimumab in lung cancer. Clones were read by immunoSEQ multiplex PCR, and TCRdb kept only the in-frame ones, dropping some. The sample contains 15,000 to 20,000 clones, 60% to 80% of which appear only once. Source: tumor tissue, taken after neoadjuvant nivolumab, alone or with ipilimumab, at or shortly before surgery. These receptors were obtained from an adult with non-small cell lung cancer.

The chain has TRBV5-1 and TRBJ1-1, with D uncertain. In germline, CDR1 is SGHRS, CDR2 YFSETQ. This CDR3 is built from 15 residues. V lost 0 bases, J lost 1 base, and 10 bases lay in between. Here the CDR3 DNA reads TGCGCCAGCAGCTTGGGTGGAGTCCAGAACACTGAAGCTTTCTTT. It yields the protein CASSLGGVQNTEAFF.

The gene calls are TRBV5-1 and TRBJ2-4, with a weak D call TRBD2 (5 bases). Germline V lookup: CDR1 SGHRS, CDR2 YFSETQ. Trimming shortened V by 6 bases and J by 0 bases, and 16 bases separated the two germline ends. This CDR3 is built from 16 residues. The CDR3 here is CASTDEGGLAKNIQYF. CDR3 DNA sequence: TGCGCCAGCACCGACGAAGGCGGGTTAGCCAAAAACATTCAGTACTTC.

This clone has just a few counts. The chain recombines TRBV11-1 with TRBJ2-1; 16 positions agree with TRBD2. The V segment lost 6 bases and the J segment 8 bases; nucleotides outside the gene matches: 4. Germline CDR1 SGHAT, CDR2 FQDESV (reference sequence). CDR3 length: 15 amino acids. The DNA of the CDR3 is TGTGCCAGCAGTCCCGGGACTAGCGGGGGGGATGAGCAGTTCTTC. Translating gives CASSPGTSGGDEQFF.

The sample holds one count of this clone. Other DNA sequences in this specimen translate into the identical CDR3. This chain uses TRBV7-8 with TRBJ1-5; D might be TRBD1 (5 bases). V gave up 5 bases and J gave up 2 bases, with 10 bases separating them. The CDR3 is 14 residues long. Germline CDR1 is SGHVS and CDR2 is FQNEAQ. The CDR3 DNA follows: TGTGCCAGCAGCCCAGGGACCGGCAATCAGCCCCAGCATTTT. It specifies CASSPGTGNQPQHF.

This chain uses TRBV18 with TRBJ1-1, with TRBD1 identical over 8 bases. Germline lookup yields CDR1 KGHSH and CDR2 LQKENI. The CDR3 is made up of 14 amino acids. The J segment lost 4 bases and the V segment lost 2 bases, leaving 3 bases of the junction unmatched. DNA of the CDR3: TGTGCCAGCTCACCAATACAGGGGGGCACTGAAGCTTTCTTT. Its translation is CASSPIQGGTEAFF.

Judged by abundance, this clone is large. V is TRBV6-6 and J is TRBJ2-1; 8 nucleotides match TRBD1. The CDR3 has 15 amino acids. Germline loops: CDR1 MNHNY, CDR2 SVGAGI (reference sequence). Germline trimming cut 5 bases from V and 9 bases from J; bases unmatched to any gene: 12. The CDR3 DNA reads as TGTGCCAGCAGTCTCCCCGGACAGGGAAGCAGTGAGCAGTTCTTC. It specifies CASSLPGQGSSEQFF.

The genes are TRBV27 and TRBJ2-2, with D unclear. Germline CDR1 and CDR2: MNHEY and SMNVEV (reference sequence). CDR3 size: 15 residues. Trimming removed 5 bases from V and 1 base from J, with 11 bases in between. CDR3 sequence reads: CASSPSSQNTGELFF. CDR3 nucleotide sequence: TGTGCCAGCAGTCCCTCGTCCCAGAACACCGGGGAGCTGTTTTTT.

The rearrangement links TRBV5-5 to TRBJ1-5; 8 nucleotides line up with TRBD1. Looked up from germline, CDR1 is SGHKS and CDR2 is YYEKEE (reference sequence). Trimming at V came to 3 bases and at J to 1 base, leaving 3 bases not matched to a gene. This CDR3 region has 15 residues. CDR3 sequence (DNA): TGTGCCAGCAGCTCAGGGACAGGAAGCAATCAGCCCCAGCATTTT. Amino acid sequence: CASSSGTGSNQPQHF.

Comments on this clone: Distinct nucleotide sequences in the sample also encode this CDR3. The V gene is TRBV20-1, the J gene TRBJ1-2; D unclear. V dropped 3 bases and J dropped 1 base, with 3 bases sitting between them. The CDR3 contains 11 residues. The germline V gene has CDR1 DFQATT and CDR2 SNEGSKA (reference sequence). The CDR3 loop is CSARDNYGYTF. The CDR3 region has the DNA TGCAGTGCTAGGGATAACTATGGCTACACCTTC.

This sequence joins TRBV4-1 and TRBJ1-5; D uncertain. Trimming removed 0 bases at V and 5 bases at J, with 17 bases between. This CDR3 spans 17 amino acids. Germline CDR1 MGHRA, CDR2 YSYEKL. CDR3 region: CASSQDISVSSYQPQHF. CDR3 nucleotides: TGCGCCAGCAGCCAAGATATAAGTGTCTCGTCCTATCAGCCCCAGCATTTT.

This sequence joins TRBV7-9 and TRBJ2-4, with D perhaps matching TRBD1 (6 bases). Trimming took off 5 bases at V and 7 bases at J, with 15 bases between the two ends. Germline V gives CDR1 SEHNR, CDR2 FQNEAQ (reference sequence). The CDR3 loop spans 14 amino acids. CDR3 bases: TGTGCCAGCAGCGAACCTGCCCAGGGGAACATTCAGTACTTC. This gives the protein CASSEPAQGNIQYF.